This TCR beta chain was sequenced during a study of cytomegalovirus exposure and HLA in healthy donors. The wider study: Prior work identified around 120 million unique TCR beta sequences in 150 million to 200 million T cells.

With regard to this clone: Its cognate antigen is unknown.

Everyone who donated was a healthy bone marrow donor. The CDR3 loop spans 15 amino acids. V was clipped by 2 bases and J by 2 bases; unmatched bases: 4. Germline assignment: CDR1 SGHTA and CDR2 FQGTGA. Use of 60 Vbeta and 13 Jbeta primers characterized the PCR. Only in-frame clones appear in the TCRdb table, and some are missing; sequencing was by immunoSEQ multiplex PCR. The repertoire holds approximately 210,000 clones, with 80% to 85% as singletons. The study's findings and limits: In a later analysis, a genetic analysis reported fewer productive-TCR N-insertions in an Asian-associated ancestry cluster than the cohort average.

V usage is TRBV7-3 and J usage is TRBJ2-3, with 7 nucleotides matching TRBD2. This receptor was identified in a woman in her forties in good health and CMV-seronegative. Sequencing input: PBMCs. Written as DNA, the CDR3 is TGTGCCAGCAGCTTATCCCGGGAGGCCACAGATACGCAGTATTTT. This sequence encodes CASSLSREATDTQYF. Looking up the rest from reference TRBV7-3 and TRBJ2-3 gives the full variable domain: GAGVSQTPSNKVTEKGKYVELRCDPISGHTALYWYRQSLGQGPEFLIYFQGTGAADDSGLPNDRFFAVRPEGSVSTLKIQRTERGDSAVYLCASSLSREATDTQYFGPGTRLTVL.